Sequencing of this TCR beta chain was carried out in a study of identical twins. Study-wide points: Out-of-frame TCR alpha sharing in monozygotic twins exceeded recombination model predictions.

Regarding this clonotype: Its antigen is currently unknown.

Germline V gene sequence: CDR1 LGHNA, CDR2 YSLEER. Trimming took 5 bases from V and 0 from J, leaving 8 bases between them. This CDR3 is 14 amino acids long. Template switching added a universal primer binding site, and final cDNA carried unique molecular identifiers. One entry per CDR3 protein, called by TCRdb with MiXCR from the 5' RACE reads. The sample shows about 660,000 distinct CDR3 sequences, 8.6% of them seen only once. These data also featured in a second study, about yellow fever vaccine responses in identical twins.

This chain joins TRBV4-3 and TRBJ1-3, with a weak D call TRBD1 (6 bases). The sequenced sample consisted of PBMCs. This clonotype originated in a woman between 18 and 30 years old in good health. CDR3 nucleotides: TGCGCCAGCAGCTGGGGGCACTCTGGAAACACCATATATTTT. It yields the protein CASSWGHSGNTIYF.